This record concerns one T cell receptor beta chain sequence. This clone's antigen is unknown. No qualities accompany the bases; no much larger clone lies one base away. RNA was extracted using the RNeasy kit, and about 0.45 to 1 ug of the RNA was reverse transcribed with random hexamers. TCR beta CDR3 regions were amplified with the immunoSEQ multiplex PCR assay covering 54 Vbeta and 13 Jbeta segments. PCR amplification bias was corrected using a synthetic template baseline for primer optimization and computational correction. As for the original processing: Only productive sequences were kept, with reads annotated to V, D and J genes according to IMGT and analyzed in immunoSEQ Analyzer. Clonality was computed as one minus Shannon entropy normalized by log2 of the number of productive unique sequences. For each patient and control, public and private clones were evaluated among the 100 most prevalent clones. Clones were defined as Susac-specific if absent from the healthy and MS cohorts, from 1052 published viral clones and from other ImmuneACCESS disease sequences. TCRdb reprocessed the public reads (quality trimming at Q25 with fastp, clone calling with MiXCR) and kept in-frame beta chains. When rows share a CDR3 protein, they turn into one entry using the most common DNA and genes. Clone size and V and J calls follow TCRdb, not the original study. This sample gives about 250,000 distinct CDR3 sequences in total; just over 90% of them show up just once. The ten largest clones add up to about 0.071% of the sample.

This sample stems from a study of CD8 T cells in Susac syndrome (dated by TCRdb to about 2019). In terms of the full investigation: The study used repertoire sequencing to test whether antigen drove CD8+ T cell activation and differentiation in Susac syndrome. Overall results and qualifications from the work: The TCR sequencing and HLA analysis was acknowledged to have included a relatively small number of individuals.

Including cysteine and phenylalanine, the CDR3 has 14 amino acids. The DNA shown is the 42-base CDR3, in frame from base 1. CDR1 is given as KGHSH and CDR2 as LQKENI, both from the germline V gene. V and J lose 0 bases and 5 bases, and a span of 11 bases separates them. Peripheral blood CD8+ and CD4+ T cells from healthy donors, Susac syndrome patients and multiple sclerosis patients were profiled by high-throughput TCR beta sequencing. The multiple sclerosis controls were treatment-naive patients whose relapsing-remitting disease, either stable or active, fulfilled the revised McDonald criteria. CD8+ TEMRA cells were enriched by FACS, while bulk CD8+ and CD4+ T cells were purified by magnetic negative isolation. Blood was drawn into EDTA tubes, processed within 24 hours, and PBMCs were isolated by density gradient centrifugation. PBMCs intended for TCR sequencing were frozen in liquid nitrogen and were later thawed in a 37 degrees C water bath. The sorted or isolated CD4+, CD8+ and CD8+ TEMRA cells reached a purity of at least 90%.

Sequenced: CD4+ T cells from PBMCs. The receptor's source is a human donor with multiple sclerosis. The sequence links TRBV18 to TRBJ2-7; a weak D assignment points to TRBD2 (6 bases agree). The CDR3 reads as follows: CASSPPEGINEQYF. The nucleotide sequence reads as follows: TGTGCCAGCTCACCACCGGAGGGAATCAACGAGCAGTACTTC. With the rest looked up from the reference TRBV18 and TRBJ2-7 genes rather than sequenced, the full variable domain is NAGVMQNPRHLVRRRGQEARLRCSPMKGHSHVYWYRQLPEEGLKFMVYLQKENIIDESGMPKERFSAEFPKEGPSILRIQQVVRGDSAAYFCASSPPEGINEQYFGPGTRLTVT.